This T cell receptor (beta chain) came from a study of blood T cell repertoires in COVID-19. Overall study: Sample material is recorded as cDNA or gDNA derived from T cells, B-cell-depleted T cells, or PBMCs.

Method: immunoSEQ multiplex PCR; TCRdb's copy keeps in-frame clones and lacks some. The data hold fewer than 350,000 clones, with around 85% observed a single time. From germline, CDR1 is LGHDT and CDR2 YNNKEL (reference sequence). V lost 0 bases and J lost 3, with 10 bases in between. This CDR3 has 15 residues. Sequencing was performed on peripheral blood. This receptor was taken from a woman aged 25 to 39 with COVID-19, enrolled during active disease. The V and J genes are TRBV3-1 (or the pseudogene TRBV3-2) and TRBJ2-3; D perhaps matches TRBD1 (6 bases). The CDR3, as DNA: TGTGCCAGCAGCCAAGAGGGGGCATGGACAGATACGCAGTATTTT. It is translated as CASSQEGAWTDTQYF.